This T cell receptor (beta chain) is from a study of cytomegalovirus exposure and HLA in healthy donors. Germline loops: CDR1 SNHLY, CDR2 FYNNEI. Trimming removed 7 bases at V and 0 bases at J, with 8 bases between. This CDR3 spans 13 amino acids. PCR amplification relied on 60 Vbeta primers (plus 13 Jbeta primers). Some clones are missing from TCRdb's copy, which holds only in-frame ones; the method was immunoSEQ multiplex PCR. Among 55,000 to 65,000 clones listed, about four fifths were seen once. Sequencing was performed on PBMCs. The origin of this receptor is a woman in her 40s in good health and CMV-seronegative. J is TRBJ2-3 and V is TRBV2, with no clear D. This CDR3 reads CASNIGSTDTQYF. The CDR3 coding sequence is TGTGCCAGCAATATCGGGAGCACAGATACGCAGTATTTT.